The T cell receptor (beta chain) described here comes from a study of blood T cell repertoires in COVID-19. Study-level background: Researchers got acute and convalescent COVID-19 samples from the United States, Italy and Spain. Sample material is recorded as cDNA or gDNA derived from T cells, B-cell-depleted T cells, or PBMCs.

Trimming shortened V by 4 bases and J by 6 bases, and 15 bases separated the two germline ends. Germline-derived CDR1 and CDR2 are MNHEY and SVGAGI. The CDR3 contains 14 residues. Per the original methods: Estimation of nucleated cell counts relied on the amplification of reference gene primers. Assay: immunoSEQ multiplex PCR; the TCRdb copy retains only in-frame clones and omits some. V and J calls and clone size are given by that table; D and trimming were obtained from the DNA. The table records about 200,000 clones, under 90% of them present only once. The genes are TRBV6-5 and TRBJ1-2; tentative D call: TRBD1 (5 bases). The sequencing sample was made of peripheral blood. This sequence originates from a man aged 60 to 75 who had recovered from COVID-19. The CDR3 sequence is CASSLAGGRDGYTF. DNA of the CDR3: TGTGCCAGCAGTTTGGCGGGGGGAAGGGATGGCTACACCTTC.